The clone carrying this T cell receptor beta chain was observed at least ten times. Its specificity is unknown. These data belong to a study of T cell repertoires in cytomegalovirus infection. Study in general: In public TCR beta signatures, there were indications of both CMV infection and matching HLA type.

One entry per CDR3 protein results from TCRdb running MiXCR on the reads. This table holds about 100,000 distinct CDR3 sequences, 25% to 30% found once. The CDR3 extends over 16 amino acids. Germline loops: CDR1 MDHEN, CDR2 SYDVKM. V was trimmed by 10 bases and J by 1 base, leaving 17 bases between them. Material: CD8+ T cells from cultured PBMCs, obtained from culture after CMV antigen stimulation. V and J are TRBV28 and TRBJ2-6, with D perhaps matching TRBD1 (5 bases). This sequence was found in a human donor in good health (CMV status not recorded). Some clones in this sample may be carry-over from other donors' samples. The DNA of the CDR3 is TGTGCCATTAGCAGGGCCCCTATATCTGGGGCCAACGTCCTGACTTTC. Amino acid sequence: CAISRAPISGANVLTF. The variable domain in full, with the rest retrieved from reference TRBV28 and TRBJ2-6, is DVKVTQSSRYLVKRTGEKVFLECVQDMDHENMFWYRQDPGLGLRLIYFSYDVKMKEKGDIPEGYSVSREKKERFSLILESASTNQTSMYLCAISRAPISGANVLTFGAGSRLTVL.